Listed here is a single T cell receptor (beta chain). In the original processing: Amplifying reference gene primers gave estimates of nucleated cell counts. Method: immunoSEQ multiplex PCR; TCRdb's copy keeps in-frame clones and lacks some. V and J calls and clone size are given by that table; D and trimming were obtained from the DNA. Among 150,000 to 200,000 clones, roughly 88% were seen once, and the ten largest hold 6.5% to 7.5%. These data originate in a study of blood T cell repertoires in COVID-19. Across the whole study: Sites in the United States, Italy and Spain provided acute and convalescent COVID-19 samples. PBMCs, B-cell-depleted T cells, or T cells provided the cDNA or gDNA that made up the material.

Seattle researchers signed up patients amid active infection and tracked them longitudinally. The CDR3 spans 13 residues. V shed 6 bases, J shed 3 bases, and the junction held 4 bases outside the gene matches. Per germline, CDR1 SNHLY and CDR2 FYNNEI. This clonotype was obtained from a man older than 75 with COVID-19, enrolled during active disease. The sequencing sample was made of peripheral blood. The chain employs TRBV2 and TRBJ1-1; 7 bases agree with TRBD1. Here the CDR3 reads CASRRDRDTEAFF. CDR3 DNA sequence: TGTGCCAGCAGGAGAGACAGGGACACTGAAGCTTTCTTT.